The rows below give T cell receptor beta chains drawn from one sample of a study of neurological immune-mediated disorders. TCRdb reprocessed the 5' RACE reads via MiXCR and lists one record per CDR3 protein. The sample has 40,000 to 55,000 distinct CDR3 sequences, about 5.6% seen once; the top ten hold approximately 1.5%. The sequenced material came from CD4+ T cells from blood. The source of these receptors is a woman aged 18-35 years with multiple sclerosis. The CDR3 runs from the conserved cysteine through the conserved F or W. Each record gives: D gene, J gene, clone size, V gene, CDR3 DNA, CDR3 protein. A D gene is named only where the DNA matches it firmly. A row's size may be missing; if present it is once, few, many or a size class.

D: .; J: TRBJ1-1; size: medium-sized; V: TRBV5-1; DNA: TGCGCCAGCAGCTTGGACCGAGGACTCCAGGCTGAAGCTTTCTTT; CDR3: CASSLDRGLQAEAFF
D: TRBD1; J: TRBJ2-7; size: .; V: TRBV12-3/TRBV12-4; DNA: TGTGCCAGCAGTTTCCGGACAGGCTACGAGCAGTACTTC; CDR3: CASSFRTGYEQYF
D: TRBD1; J: TRBJ2-3; size: .; V: TRBV3-1; DNA: TGTGCCAGCAGCCTAGGACAGGCGAGCACAGATACGCAGTATTTT; CDR3: CASSLGQASTDTQYF
D: TRBD2; J: TRBJ2-1; size: few; V: TRBV3-1; DNA: TGTGCCAGCAGCCACGGTGTGGGGGGGACCTACAATGAGCAGTTCTTC; CDR3: CASSHGVGGTYNEQFF
D: .; J: TRBJ2-2; size: many; V: TRBV20-1; DNA: TGCAGTGCTAGAGAGGGCAGTTCCTACACCGGGGAGCTGTTTTTT; CDR3: CSAREGSSYTGELFF
D: .; J: TRBJ2-3; size: many; V: TRBV5-8; DNA: TGTGCCAGCAGCTTTGGGGTCGGCACAGATACGCAGTATTTT; CDR3: CASSFGVGTDTQYF
D: .; J: TRBJ2-7; size: many; V: TRBV18; DNA: TGTGCCAGCTCACCAAACAACAACTACGAGCAGTACTTC; CDR3: CASSPNNNYEQYF
D: TRBD1; J: TRBJ1-2; size: many; V: TRBV7-2; DNA: TGTGCCAGCAGCTTAGTCCCGGGACAGGGGTATGGCTACACCTTC; CDR3: CASSLVPGQGYGYTF
D: .; J: TRBJ2-5; size: many; V: TRBV20-1; DNA: TGCAGTGCTAGACTCCAGGAGACCCAGTACTTC; CDR3: CSARLQETQYF
D: TRBD1; J: TRBJ1-2; size: many; V: TRBV5-1; DNA: TGCGCCAGCAGCTCCCCGGGACAGCACTATGGCTACACCTTC; CDR3: CASSSPGQHYGYTF
D: TRBD1; J: TRBJ2-5; size: many; V: TRBV7-7; DNA: TGTGCTAGCAGCTTACAGGGGCTGAAGGAGACCCAGTACTTC; CDR3: CASSLQGLKETQYF
D: TRBD2; J: TRBJ2-3; size: many; V: TRBV3-1; DNA: TGTGCCAGCAGCCTGCAAACCGGGACTATCCGCACAGATACGCAGTATTTT; CDR3: CASSLQTGTIRTDTQYF
D: .; J: TRBJ1-6; size: many; V: TRBV30; DNA: TGTGCCTGGAGTGTACGAGGCGCTAGGACACCCCTCCACTTT; CDR3: CAWSVRGARTPLHF
D: .; J: TRBJ2-5; size: .; V: TRBV20-1; DNA: TGCAGTGCTAGGGTGGTCCGCCCGCCCCCAGAGACCCAGTACTTC; CDR3: CSARVVRPPPETQYF
D: TRBD2; J: TRBJ2-3; size: .; V: TRBV4-3; DNA: TGCGCCAGCAGCCAAGACCGGGGGGGTACTAGCACAGATACGCAGTATTTT; CDR3: CASSQDRGGTSTDTQYF
D: .; J: TRBJ1-2; size: many; V: TRBV2; DNA: TGTGCCAGCAGTGCCCCACAGGCCCCTAACTATGGCTACACCTTC; CDR3: CASSAPQAPNYGYTF
D: TRBD2; J: TRBJ2-1; size: few; V: TRBV29-1; DNA: TGCAGCGTTGACGACAGGGGTTTAGCGGGAGGGGACGACACCTACAATGAGCAGTTCTTC; CDR3: CSVDDRGLAGGDDTYNEQFF
D: .; J: TRBJ2-5; size: many; V: TRBV5-1; DNA: TGCGCCAGCAGCTTGGAAGGGGCAATAGGCCAAGAGACCCAGTACTTC; CDR3: CASSLEGAIGQETQYF
D: .; J: TRBJ1-2; size: many; V: TRBV20-1; DNA: TGCAGTGCTAGTCGTCAGGGACTATATGGCTACACCTTC; CDR3: CSASRQGLYGYTF
D: TRBD2; J: TRBJ2-1; size: .; V: TRBV14; DNA: TGTGCCAGCAGCCACTCACTAGCGGTTGTTAACAATGAGCAGTTCTTC; CDR3: CASSHSLAVVNNEQFF
D: .; J: TRBJ1-3; size: many; V: TRBV12-3/TRBV12-4; DNA: TGTGCCAGCGGTCTGGGAGGATTTGGAAACACCATATATTTT; CDR3: CASGLGGFGNTIYF
D: .; J: TRBJ2-7; size: .; V: TRBV4-1; DNA: TGCGCCAGCAGCCAAGTAGGGGGAGGCTACGAGCAGTACTTC; CDR3: CASSQVGGGYEQYF
D: TRBD1; J: TRBJ2-7; size: many; V: TRBV5-1; DNA: TGCGCCAGCAGCTCGACAGGGCAAGGAGAGCAGTACTTC; CDR3: CASSSTGQGEQYF
D: .; J: TRBJ1-2; size: many; V: TRBV20-1; DNA: TGCAGTGCTAGACCTCCGGGTCCTCAAAACTATGGCTACACCTTC; CDR3: CSARPPGPQNYGYTF
D: TRBD1; J: TRBJ2-1; size: many; V: TRBV10-3; DNA: TGTGCCATCAGTGATGGGACAGGGGAGCAGTTCTTC; CDR3: CAISDGTGEQFF
D: TRBD2; J: TRBJ2-1; size: many; V: TRBV7-2; DNA: TGTGCCAGCAGCCTTGAAGGGACTAGCGGGATCCGACGGCAAAATGAGCAGTTCTTC; CDR3: CASSLEGTSGIRRQNEQFF
D: TRBD2; J: TRBJ2-2; size: .; V: TRBV9; DNA: TGTGCCAGCAGCGCCGTAGGGACTAGCGGGAACTTTCCGACCGGGGAGCTGTTTTTT; CDR3: CASSAVGTSGNFPTGELFF
D: .; J: TRBJ2-1; size: .; V: TRBV11-2; DNA: TGTGCCAGCAGCTTAGGACAGAGAATCAATGAGCAGTTCTTC; CDR3: CASSLGQRINEQFF
D: TRBD1; J: TRBJ2-7; size: few; V: TRBV7-8; DNA: TGTGCCAGCAGCTTACCCGGGACAGCACGTTCCTACGAGCAGTACTTC; CDR3: CASSLPGTARSYEQYF
D: TRBD2; J: TRBJ2-5; size: many; V: TRBV20-1; DNA: TGCAGTGGCCGACTAGCTAACTCAAGAGAGACCCAGTACTTC; CDR3: CSGRLANSRETQYF
D: TRBD1; J: TRBJ2-5; size: many; V: TRBV7-2; DNA: TGTGCCAGCAGCCGCAACAGGGGGCTGGGAGAGACCCAGTACTTC; CDR3: CASSRNRGLGETQYF
D: TRBD2; J: TRBJ2-5; size: many; V: TRBV7-7; DNA: TGTGCTAGCAGCTACGGGGGACTAGCTTCGGGAGAGACCCAGTACTTC; CDR3: CASSYGGLASGETQYF
D: .; J: TRBJ1-4; size: few; V: TRBV12-3/TRBV12-4; DNA: TGTGCCAGCAGCCGTACACCAACTAATGAAAAACTGTTTTTT; CDR3: CASSRTPTNEKLFF
D: .; J: TRBJ2-5; size: many; V: TRBV20-1; DNA: TGCAGTGCTAGGACGGGGGCGCATCAAGAGACCCAGTACTTC; CDR3: CSARTGAHQETQYF
D: TRBD2; J: TRBJ2-2; size: many; V: TRBV5-1; DNA: TGCGCCAGCAGCCTGGGACTAACAAACACCGGGGAGCTGTTTTTT; CDR3: CASSLGLTNTGELFF
D: TRBD1; J: TRBJ1-2; size: .; V: TRBV29-1; DNA: TGCAGCGTCCGGGACAGGGGGCTATTTGGGGAGAATGGCTACACCTTC; CDR3: CSVRDRGLFGENGYTF
D: .; J: TRBJ2-1; size: few; V: TRBV7-3; DNA: TGTGCCAGCAGCTTATCAGGGCCCAATGAGCAGTTCTTC; CDR3: CASSLSGPNEQFF
D: TRBD1; J: TRBJ1-5; size: many; V: TRBV28; DNA: TGTGCCAGCAGTTTATCTCCAGGGGGGCATCAGCCCCAGCATTTT; CDR3: CASSLSPGGHQPQHF
D: TRBD1; J: TRBJ1-2; size: many; V: TRBV29-1; DNA: TGCAGCGTTGATGGATTGGGGACAGGGGGATATGGCTACACCTTC; CDR3: CSVDGLGTGGYGYTF
D: TRBD2; J: TRBJ2-1; size: many; V: TRBV12-3/TRBV12-4; DNA: TGTGCCAGCAGTCCTCCGGGCGGGGGACGATACAATGAGCAGTTCTTC; CDR3: CASSPPGGGRYNEQFF
D: .; J: TRBJ1-2; size: .; V: TRBV6-5; DNA: TGTGCCAGCAGTTACTCGAGCGGGGGTTATGGCTACACCTTC; CDR3: CASSYSSGGYGYTF
D: .; J: TRBJ2-1; size: .; V: TRBV20-1; DNA: TGCAGTGCTGAGAGCGGAACCTACAATGAGCAGTTCTTC; CDR3: CSAESGTYNEQFF
D: .; J: TRBJ2-1; size: many; V: TRBV29-1; DNA: TGCAGCGTGGGACTGCCGGCCTACAATGAGCAGTTCTTC; CDR3: CSVGLPAYNEQFF
D: .; J: TRBJ1-5; size: many; V: TRBV5-1; DNA: TGCGCCAGCAGCACCCGGGAGGGACAGCCCCAGCATTTT; CDR3: CASSTREGQPQHF